This T cell receptor (beta chain) was sequenced during a study of T cell responses to AZD1222 COVID-19 vaccine. Data came from immunoSEQ multiplex PCR; TCRdb stores just in-frame clones and leaves some out. This sample carries 150,000 to 200,000 clones, 92% of them seen once, and the ten largest clones take 8.5% to 12%. CDR1 and CDR2 (germline): SGHVS, FNYEAQ. The CDR3 covers 17 residues. The V and J ends lost 1 base and 0 bases, in that order; junction bases with no gene match: 6. The rearrangement joins TRBV7-6 to TRBJ2-1; 7 bases are a match to TRBD1. The sample here was peripheral blood, taken on day 0 of AZD1222 vaccination. The TCR sequence derives from an adult in good health. The CDR3 nucleotides read TGTGCCAGCAGCTTAGGTCGGGGACAGAGCTCCTACAATGAGCAGTTCTTC. It codes for CASSLGRGQSSYNEQFF.